These 11 T cell receptor beta chains came from one sample sequenced in a study of T-cell memory formation after mild COVID-19. TCRdb used MiXCR to reprocess the 5' RACE reads, holding one entry per CDR3 protein. The table lists 450,000 to 700,000 distinct CDR3 sequences, about 20% of them singletons. The sequenced sample was PBMCs or a T cell subset sorted from them (not recorded which). These receptors all stem from an adult woman who had mild COVID-19 (a few samples of this study predate the infection). Cell type and time point are not known.

The genes are TRBV27 and TRBJ2-2, with TRBD2 matching over 12 bases. Germline V gene data show CDR1 as MNHEY and CDR2 as SMNVEV (reference sequence). Trimming took 7 bases from V and 4 from J; bases not matched to a gene: 10. CDR3 size: 17 residues. The CDR3 DNA reads TGTGCCAGCAACCTAGCGGGAGGGCCTTCTTTCACCGGGGAGCTGTTTTTT. Translating gives CASNLAGGPSFTGELFF.

Here the CDR3 reads CASSLDGLLAGGHTDTQYF. DNA of the CDR3: TGCGCCAGCAGCTTGGACGGCCTACTAGCGGGGGGACACACAGATACGCAGTATTTT. The chain joins TRBV5-1 to TRBJ2-3; 12 bases align to TRBD2. The trim removed 0 bases at V and 2 bases at J, leaving 10 bases unmatched. Germline CDR1 SGHRS, CDR2 YFSETQ. The CDR3 extends over 19 amino acids.

The rearrangement links TRBV18 to TRBJ1-1; 11 positions agree with TRBD1. Trimming took 4 bases from V and 2 from J; bases not matched to a gene: 6. The CDR3 is 16 amino acids. Germline loops: CDR1 KGHSH, CDR2 LQKENI. Here the CDR3 reads CASSQLGQGANTEAFF. The DNA of the CDR3 is TGTGCCAGCTCACAACTTGGACAGGGGGCTAACACTGAAGCTTTCTTT.

The sample holds many counts of this clonotype. The chain is built from TRBV20-1 and TRBJ2-1; D is unresolved. V was pared by 6 bases and J by 8 bases, with 11 bases between. CDR3 length equals 11 residues. Germline V lookup: CDR1 DFQATT, CDR2 SNEGSKA (reference sequence). The CDR3 DNA is TGCAGTGCAAATAAAGGACATGAGCAGTTCTTC. It yields the protein CSANKGHEQFF.

There are a few counts of this clonotype. J is TRBJ2-3 and V is TRBV4-3; D may be TRBD2 (6 bases). Germline values: CDR1 LGHNA, CDR2 YSLEER. This CDR3 is 15 amino acids long. Trimming pared 0 bases from V and 6 bases from J, leaving 13 bases between. The CDR3 DNA follows: TGCGCCAGCAGCCAAGATCCCGGGGGACGCGATACGCAGTATTTT. Protein: CASSQDPGGRDTQYF.

This sequence joins TRBV29-1 and TRBJ2-3; D is ambiguous. Trimming pared 6 bases from V and 2 bases from J, leaving 6 bases between. The CDR3 length is 11 residues. Per germline, CDR1 SQVTM and CDR2 ANQGSEA. The chain's CDR3 is CSVWVTDTQYF. The CDR3, as DNA: TGCAGCGTCTGGGTCACAGATACGCAGTATTTT.

There are a few counts of this clonotype. This chain uses TRBV5-5 with TRBJ2-7; D unresolved. Germline assignment: CDR1 SGHKS and CDR2 YYEKEE (reference sequence). This CDR3 is 14 amino acids long. V dropped 1 base and J dropped 2 bases, with 10 bases sitting between them. CDR3 DNA: TGTGCCAGCAGCTTGCTCTGGGGAACCTACGAGCAGTACTTC. Its protein is CASSLLWGTYEQYF.

This sequence joins TRBV5-1 and TRBJ2-6; no clear D gene. V lost 3 bases, J lost 2 bases, and 6 bases lay in between. Germline V lookup: CDR1 SGHRS, CDR2 YFSETQ. This CDR3 spans 14 amino acids. CDR3 region: CASSYITGANVLTF. CDR3 nucleotide sequence: TGCGCCAGCAGCTATATTACTGGGGCCAACGTCCTGACTTTC.

The gene calls are TRBV4-1 and TRBJ2-2, with TRBD1 as a possible D gene (6 bases). V lost 6 bases to trimming and J lost 6 bases, with 23 bases between them. Germline V lookup: CDR1 MGHRA, CDR2 YSYEKL. CDR3 length: 17 residues. The CDR3 loop is CASRSLYRDPGAGELFF. The CDR3 DNA follows: TGCGCCAGCAGATCGCTATACAGGGACCCCGGCGCCGGGGAGCTGTTTTTT.

The V and J genes are TRBV4-1 and TRBJ1-2; no clear D. Between the trimmed V and J ends, which lost 1 base and 6 bases, there was a span of 9 bases. From germline, CDR1 is MGHRA and CDR2 YSYEKL. The CDR3 length is 13 residues. The CDR3 DNA sequence: TGCGCCAGCAGCCAAGTAATGTCGGATGGCTACACCTTC. It is translated as CASSQVMSDGYTF.

The chain links TRBV10-3 to TRBJ2-1; 8 positions agree with TRBD1. V gave up 0 bases and J gave up 4 bases; unmatched junction bases: 5. The CDR3 is 16 amino acids. CDR1 and CDR2 (germline): ENHRY, SYGVKD. The CDR3 protein is CAISESDREVYNEQFF. CDR3 in DNA: TGTGCCATCAGTGAGTCGGACAGGGAGGTTTACAATGAGCAGTTCTTC.